One sample yielded the 21 T cell receptor beta chains listed below, sequenced in a study of human T cells and chemical hapten exposure. A single record per CDR3 protein comes from TCRdb applying MiXCR to the RACE reads. The repertoire holds 350,000 or so distinct CDR3 sequences, with roughly 6.9% as singletons. Time point denoted: patch test 1, 2 weeks after DPC sensitization. Treatment here: therapeutic diphenylcyclopropenone sensitization with weekly scalp DPC. The source material was whole blood, sampled in connection with sensitization to the hapten diphenylcyclopropenone (DPC). These receptors were taken from a woman between 18 and 30 years old with alopecia areata. Some clones in this sample may be carry-over from other donors' samples.

This clonotype came up many times. The V gene is TRBV15, the J gene TRBJ2-7; D is ambiguous. Trimming stripped 0 bases from V and 6 bases from J, with 15 bases between. This CDR3 region has 15 residues. CDR1 and CDR2 (germline): LNHNV, YYDKDF (reference sequence). The CDR3 here is CATSRDALGPREQYF. CDR3 nucleotide sequence: TGTGCCACCAGCAGAGATGCTCTGGGTCCGCGCGAGCAGTACTTC.

This clonotype came up a few times. This chain joins TRBV7-2 and TRBJ2-7; 8 positions agree with TRBD2. The CDR3 consists of 14 residues. From germline, CDR1 is SGHTA and CDR2 FQGNSA. The J segment lost 6 bases and the V segment lost 3 bases, leaving 7 bases of the junction unmatched. For the CDR3, the DNA is TGTGCCAGCAGCTTCTACGGGGGGGCAATCGAGCAGTACTTC. Its protein product is CASSFYGGAIEQYF.

This clonotype was counted between two and nine times. As DNA, the CDR3 is TGTGCCAGCAGCTTTGATTCGGCAAGTAATTCACCCCTCCACTTT. Translating it yields CASSFDSASNSPLHF. The chain uses TRBV7-9 and TRBJ1-6; D unresolved. The CDR3 is 15 residues long. Trimming stripped 3 bases from V and 6 bases from J, with 12 bases between. Germline V lookup: CDR1 SEHNR, CDR2 FQNEAQ (reference sequence).

This sequence joins TRBV5-1 and TRBJ2-4, with D possibly called TRBD1 or TRBD2 (5 bases each). Germline V gene sequence: CDR1 SGHRS, CDR2 YFSETQ. V gave up 0 bases and J gave up 0 bases, with 13 bases separating them. The CDR3 extends over 17 amino acids. Here the CDR3 reads CASSLGDGLIAKNIQYF. The CDR3 region has the DNA TGCGCCAGCAGCTTGGGGGACGGACTCATAGCCAAAAACATTCAGTACTTC. The entire variable domain, with the rest obtained from reference TRBV5-1 and TRBJ2-4, is as follows: KAGVTQTPRYLIKTRGQQVTLSCSPISGHRSVSWYQQTPGQGLQFLFEYFSETQRNKGNFPGRFSGRQFSNSRSEMNVSTLELGDSALYLCASSLGDGLIAKNIQYFGAGTRLSVL.

In this sample, this clonotype turned up a few times. The J gene is TRBJ2-1, the V gene TRBV6-5; 7 nucleotides match TRBD2. CDR1 and CDR2 (germline): MNHEY, SVGAGI. The CDR3 is 14 residues long. V gave up 2 bases and J gave up 9 bases; unmatched junction bases: 7. The CDR3 loop reads CASSYVTSPTEQFF. The CDR3 nucleotides are TGTGCCAGCAGTTACGTGACTAGCCCAACTGAGCAGTTCTTC.

The chain has TRBV7-9 and TRBJ2-3; possible D gene TRBD1, 6 bases. Germline V gene data show CDR1 as SEHNR and CDR2 as FQNEAQ (reference sequence). The V and J ends lost 5 bases and 2 bases respectively, with 17 bases between them. The CDR3 is 16 amino acids. This CDR3 reads CASSQLIDRPTDTQYF. CDR3 DNA: TGTGCCAGCAGCCAACTAATCGACAGGCCCACAGATACGCAGTATTTT.

This clonotype was detected a few times. The chain carries TRBV6-5 and TRBJ2-3, with TRBD2 matching over 10 bases. The CDR3 is 15 amino acids. With 5 bases clipped from V and 1 base from J, the junction kept 3 bases outside the gene matches. CDR1 and CDR2 from the germline V gene are MNHEY and SVGAGI. This chain's CDR3 is CASSSGGGGTDTQYF. The CDR3 coding sequence is TGTGCCAGCAGTAGCGGGGGGGGAGGCACAGATACGCAGTATTTT.

In its sample, this clonotype was seen a few times. This chain connects TRBV12-3 or TRBV12-4 to TRBJ2-2, with unresolved D. This CDR3 contains 14 residues. V lost 6 bases to trimming and J lost 6 bases, with 14 bases between them. CDR3 DNA: TGTGCCAGCAGCAAGGAAGCCACGCCCGGGGAGCTGTTTTTT. It encodes CASSKEATPGELFF.

On this clonotype itself: A much larger clone lies a single base off, so this may be a read error. V is TRBV27 and J is TRBJ2-2; D may be TRBD2 (5 bases). The CDR3 contains 16 residues. Germline assignment: CDR1 MNHEY and CDR2 SMNVEV (reference sequence). The CDR3 DNA sequence: TGTGCCAGCAGTTTTATCCAGTACGTGAACACCGGGGATCTGTTTTTT. Translated, it gives CASSFIQYVNTGDLFF.

The rearrangement links TRBV6-5 to TRBJ2-1, with 8 positions matching TRBD2. The V and J ends lost 5 bases and 5 bases, in that order; junction bases with no gene match: 11. The CDR3 runs to 16 residues. Germline CDR1 reads MNHEY; CDR2 reads SVGAGI. Here the CDR3 reads CASSPWGSGANNEQFF. The CDR3 nucleotides are TGTGCCAGCAGTCCTTGGGGTAGCGGGGCAAACAATGAGCAGTTCTTC.

This clonotype was observed a handful of times. This sequence joins TRBV7-2 and TRBJ1-6, with a possible D match to TRBD1 (6 bases). CDR3 length: 15 residues. The germline CDR1 and CDR2 sequences are SGHTA and FQGNSA. V lost 2 bases and J 9 bases, leaving 14 bases between the germline ends. As DNA, the CDR3 is TGTGCCAGCAGCTTAATAGGGGGGGCAGGTTCACCCCTCCACTTT. Its translation: CASSLIGGAGSPLHF.

The rearrangement uses TRBV5-1 and TRBJ1-1; D is undetermined. The CDR3 is 16 residues long. Germline-derived CDR1 and CDR2 are SGHRS and YFSETQ. Trimming removed 0 bases from V and 0 bases from J, with 12 bases in between. The CDR3 here is CASSLVGGQLNTEAFF. The CDR3, as DNA: TGCGCCAGCAGCTTGGTGGGAGGGCAGTTGAACACTGAAGCTTTCTTT.

This chain connects TRBV28 to TRBJ2-7; TRBD2 matches 9 bases. This CDR3 region has 17 residues. The V gene's germline CDR1 is MDHEN and CDR2 SYDVKM. With 1 base clipped from V and 0 bases from J, the junction kept 7 bases outside the gene matches. DNA for the CDR3: TGTGCCAGCAGTTTATCGCCTAGCGGGGCCCTCTCCTACGAGCAGTACTTC. Encoded protein: CASSLSPSGALSYEQYF. Full variable domain (remainder filled in from reference TRBV28 and TRBJ2-7): DVKVTQSSRYLVKRTGEKVFLECVQDMDHENMFWYRQDPGLGLRLIYFSYDVKMKEKGDIPEGYSVSREKKERFSLILESASTNQTSMYLCASSLSPSGALSYEQYFGPGTRLTVT.

There are a few counts of this clonotype. The chain uses TRBV9 and TRBJ2-7, with unresolved D. The length of the CDR3 is 16 residues. V shed 3 bases and J shed 0 bases, with 16 bases lying between them. The V gene's germline CDR1 is SGDLS and CDR2 YYNGEE. This chain's CDR3 is CASSAGWQASSYEQYF. CDR3 nucleotide sequence: TGTGCCAGCAGCGCGGGTTGGCAGGCGAGCTCCTACGAGCAGTACTTC.

The table lists this clonotype with a few counts. The chain uses TRBV7-8 and TRBJ1-1; 9 bases are a match to TRBD1. The CDR3 covers 15 residues. V trimming: 5 bases; J trimming: 4 bases; junction bases outside the gene matches: 8. The germline CDR1 and CDR2 sequences are SGHVS and FQNEAQ. The CDR3 loop is CASSPGTGIITEAFF. CDR3 DNA sequence: TGTGCCAGCAGCCCGGGGACAGGGATAATCACTGAAGCTTTCTTT.

This clonotype was found many times. This chain uses TRBV2 with TRBJ2-5, with a tentative D call TRBD1 (5 bases). CDR3 length equals 13 residues. The V end lost 3 bases, the J end lost 6 bases, and 11 bases lay between the germline ends. Germline CDR1 is SNHLY and CDR2 is FYNNEI. The CDR3 loop reads CASSDPRQQTQYF. The CDR3 DNA is TGTGCCAGCAGTGACCCGAGACAGCAGACCCAGTACTTC.

This clonotype was detected only a few times. V usage is TRBV5-5 and J usage is TRBJ1-1; D is unresolved. Trimming removed 4 bases at V and 3 bases at J, with 10 bases between. The CDR3 is 13 residues long. Germline V gene data show CDR1 as SGHKS and CDR2 as YYEKEE (reference sequence). This chain's CDR3 is CASSPARDTEAFF. In DNA, the CDR3 is TGTGCCAGCAGCCCGGCGAGAGACACTGAAGCTTTCTTT.

This clonotype was observed at least ten times. This chain connects TRBV3-1 to TRBJ2-2; TRBD1 matches 7 bases. CDR1 LGHDT and CDR2 YNNKEL come from the germline V gene (reference sequence). The V gene end was trimmed by 1 base and the J gene end by 7 bases; junction bases not matched to a gene: 9. The CDR3 length is 16 residues. The CDR3 bases are TGTGCCAGCAGCCAAGCGAAACAGGGGAAAGGCGGGGAGCTGTTTTTT. Translation gives CASSQAKQGKGGELFF.

The chain couples TRBV12-3 or TRBV12-4 to TRBJ1-1; unclear D gene. V was clipped by 8 bases and J by 0 bases, with 10 bases between them. CDR3 length: 13 amino acids. The CDR3 spells CASHMSLNTEAFF. CDR3 DNA: TGTGCCAGCCATATGAGTTTGAACACTGAAGCTTTCTTT.

In this sample, this clonotype turned up many times. Here the CDR3 DNA reads TGCAGTGCTCCTCAGCGGGGGAAAACAGATACGCAGTATTTT. It codes for CSAPQRGKTDTQYF. The V call is TRBV20-1, the J call TRBJ2-3, with 8 bases matching TRBD2. After removal of 5 bases from V and 3 bases from J, the junction contained 7 bases not matched to a gene. The CDR3 consists of 14 residues. Germline CDR1 reads DFQATT; CDR2 reads SNEGSKA (reference sequence).

Ten or more counts support this clonotype. The CDR3 sequence is CASSLELGGRDTQYF. The CDR3 coding sequence is TGTGCCAGCAGTTTAGAGTTGGGGGGCCGAGATACGCAGTATTTT. This chain uses TRBV27 with TRBJ2-3; D may correspond to TRBD1 or TRBD2 (6 bases each). The length of the CDR3 is 15 residues. Germline V lookup: CDR1 MNHEY, CDR2 SMNVEV (reference sequence). The V end was cut by 2 bases, the J end by 5 bases, with 14 bases between.